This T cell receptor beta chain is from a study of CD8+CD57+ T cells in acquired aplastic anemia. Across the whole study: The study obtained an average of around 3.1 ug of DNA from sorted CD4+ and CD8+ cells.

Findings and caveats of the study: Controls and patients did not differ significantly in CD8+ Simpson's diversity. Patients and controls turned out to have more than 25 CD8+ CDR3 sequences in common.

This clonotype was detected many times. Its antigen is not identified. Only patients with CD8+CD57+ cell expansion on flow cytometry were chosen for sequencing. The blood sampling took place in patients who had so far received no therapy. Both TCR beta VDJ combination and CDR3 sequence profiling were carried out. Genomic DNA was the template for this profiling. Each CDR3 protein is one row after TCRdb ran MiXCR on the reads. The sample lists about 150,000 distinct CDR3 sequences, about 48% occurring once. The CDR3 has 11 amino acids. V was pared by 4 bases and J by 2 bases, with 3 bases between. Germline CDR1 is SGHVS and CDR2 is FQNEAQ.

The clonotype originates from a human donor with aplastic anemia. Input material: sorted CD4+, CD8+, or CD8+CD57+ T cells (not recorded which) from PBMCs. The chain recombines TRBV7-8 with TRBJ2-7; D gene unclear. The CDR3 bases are TGTGCCAGCAGCTATGCCTACGAGCAGTACTTC. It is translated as CASSYAYEQYF.